The 5 T cell receptor beta chains presented below share a single source sample, sequenced in a study of cytomegalovirus exposure and HLA in healthy donors. PCR primers comprised 60 Vbeta and 13 Jbeta primers. Using immunoSEQ multiplex PCR, the repertoire was profiled, and TCRdb retains in-frame clones only, with some absent. The sample comprises roughly 56,000 clones, under 85% of which are singletons, and about 51% rests with the top ten. The sample taken for sequencing was PBMCs. The receptor set was obtained from a man aged 45 to 65 in good health and CMV-seropositive.

The chain couples TRBV30 to TRBJ1-6, with D possibly being TRBD1 (6 bases). The CDR3 runs 14 residues. The germline V and J ends were trimmed by 2 bases and 7 bases, with 12 bases remaining between them. The germline CDR1 and CDR2 sequences are GTSNPN and SVGIG (reference sequence). The CDR3 DNA is TGTGCCTGGAGTCAGGGGAAGGAAAATTCACCCCTCCACTTT. Protein sequence: CAWSQGKENSPLHF.

Turning to this clone: At one of its ends the junction is not consistent with the germline gene, which may arise from a read error. The chain has TRBV7-3 and TRBJ1-1, with D possibly matching TRBD1 (6 bases). CDR1 and CDR2 (germline): SGHTA, FQGTGA. The CDR3 has 15 amino acids. The DNA of the CDR3 is TGTTCCAGCAGCAAAACAGGGAATGGGAACACTGAAGCTTTCTTT. This gives the protein CSSSKTGNGNTEAFF.

The rearrangement uses TRBV21-1 and TRBJ2-2; TRBD2 is taken as the D call from the table, unchecked against the DNA. TRBV21-1 is a pseudogene segment. The CDR3 loop spans 16 amino acids. The CDR3 DNA follows: TGTGCCAGCAGCAGACTAGCGGGCAGCTCTCCCGGGGAGCTGTTTTTT. Its translation is CASSRLAGSSPGELFF.

The rearrangement links TRBV27 to TRBJ2-7, with D possibly being TRBD1 (6 bases). The V and J ends lost 6 bases and 1 base respectively, with 16 bases between them. CDR1 MNHEY and CDR2 SMNVEV come from the germline V gene (reference sequence). This CDR3 contains 15 residues. The chain's CDR3 is CASSLHRTESYEQYF. The CDR3 nucleotides are TGTGCCAGCAGCCTGCACAGGACAGAGTCCTACGAGCAGTACTTC.

The chain is built from TRBV4-1 and TRBJ2-1, with 9 bases fitting TRBD2. Germline-derived CDR1 and CDR2 are MGHRA and YSYEKL. With V trimmed by 3 bases and J by 4 bases, 7 bases remained unmatched. The length of the CDR3 is 16 residues. This chain's CDR3 is CASSQTETSGYNEQFF. DNA for the CDR3: TGCGCCAGCAGCCAGACGGAGACTAGCGGATACAATGAGCAGTTCTTC.